This T cell receptor (beta chain) was recorded in a study of breast tumors, draining lymph nodes, adjacent tissues. With regard to this clonotype: Its antigen is unknown. A clone one base away is much larger, so this may be a read error.

Study-wide results and caveats: The lymph node origin of tumor T cells was framed as consistent with a hypothesis, not demonstrated. Data fit most tumor T cells coming from lymph node, expanding in tumor. Tumors had less TCR diversity than lymph nodes, more than nontumor tissue. Luminal-like breast cancer showed significantly higher tumor–nontumor repertoire similarity than basal-like.

TCRdb processed the multiplex PCR reads anew with MiXCR; each CDR3 protein has one entry. The sample holds 100,000 or so distinct CDR3 sequences, over 20% seen once. This CDR3 contains 17 residues. Germline CDR1 SGHRS, CDR2 YFSETQ. The lymph nodes were axillary draining lymph nodes from breast cancer patients. The clonotype originates from a female donor with breast cancer. Some clones in this sample may be carry-over from other donors' samples. The sample taken for sequencing was axillary lymph node tissue. This chain links TRBV5-1 with TRBJ2-2; 13 nucleotides line up with TRBD2. CDR3 loop: CASSGGTSGTKPGELLF. The DNA of the CDR3 is TGCGCCAGCAGCGGGGGGACTAGCGGGACGAAACCCGGGGAGCTGCTTTTT. The full variable domain, rest sourced from reference TRBV5-1 and TRBJ2-2, is KAGVTQTPRYLIKTRGQQVTLSCSPISGHRSVSWYQQTPGQGLQFLFEYFSETQRNKGNFPGRFSGRQFSNSRSEMNVSTLELGDSALYLCASSGGTSGTKPGELLFGEGSRLTVL.